This T cell receptor beta chain is from a study of blood T cell repertoires in COVID-19. The CDR3 has 13 residues. With 5 bases removed from V and 1 base from J, the gap between germline ends came to 8 bases. Germline CDR1 reads LGHDT; CDR2 reads YNNKEL (reference sequence). The table came from immunoSEQ multiplex PCR; TCRdb's copy has only in-frame clones and leaves some out. The sample includes under 95,000 clones, over 75% of them seen just once. The sequence was collected from a human donor in a cohort sampled during active COVID-19. The specimen was peripheral blood. The V gene is TRBV3-1 (or the pseudogene TRBV3-2), the J gene TRBJ1-1; no firm D call. CDR3 amino acids: CASSNRQNTEAFF. CDR3 in DNA: TGTGCCAGCAGCAACCGACAGAACACTGAAGCTTTCTTT.